This T cell receptor (beta chain) was sequenced in a study of shared clonotypes between healthy human individuals. Naive CD8 cells lacked CD45RO and underwent positive selection for CCR7, leaving out terminally differentiated effector memory CD45RA+ cells. Measured with immunoSEQ multiplex PCR; TCRdb has only the in-frame clones, and not every one. The data show about 2,200,000 clones, about 92% seen once. The V and J ends lost 4 bases and 3 bases, in that order; junction bases with no gene match: 8. Germline V gene sequence: CDR1 MDHEN, CDR2 SYDVKM. CDR3 length: 17 amino acids. The specimen was naive CD8+ T cells from PBMCs. V and J are TRBV28 and TRBJ2-7; 14 nucleotides match TRBD2. This clonotype was obtained from a man aged 18-30 years in good health. Some clones in this sample may be carry-over from other donors' samples. This CDR3 reads CASSSGTSGSGGYEQYF. CDR3 in DNA: TGTGCCAGCAGTTCCGGGACTAGCGGGAGTGGGGGCTACGAGCAGTACTTC.